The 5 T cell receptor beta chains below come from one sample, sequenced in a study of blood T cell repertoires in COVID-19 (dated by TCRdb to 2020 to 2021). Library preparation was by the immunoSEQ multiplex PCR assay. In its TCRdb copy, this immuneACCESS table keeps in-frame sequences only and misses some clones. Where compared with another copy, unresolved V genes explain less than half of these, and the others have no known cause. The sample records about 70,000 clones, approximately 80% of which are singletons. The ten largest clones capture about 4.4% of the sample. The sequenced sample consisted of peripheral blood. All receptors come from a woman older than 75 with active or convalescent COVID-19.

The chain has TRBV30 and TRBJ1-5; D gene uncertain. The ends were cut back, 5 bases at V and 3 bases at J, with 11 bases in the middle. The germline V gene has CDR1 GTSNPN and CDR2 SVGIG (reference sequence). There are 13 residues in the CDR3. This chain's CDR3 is CAWAKRDNQPQHF. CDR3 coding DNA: TGTGCCTGGGCCAAGAGAGACAATCAGCCCCAGCATTTT.

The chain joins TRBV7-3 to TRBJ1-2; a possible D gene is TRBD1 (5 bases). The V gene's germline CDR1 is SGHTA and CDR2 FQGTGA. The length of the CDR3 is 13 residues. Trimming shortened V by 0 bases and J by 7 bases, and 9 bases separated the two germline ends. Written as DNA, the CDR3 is TGTGCCAGCAGCTTAACGGGGGGGGGTGGCTACACCTTC. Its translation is CASSLTGGGGYTF. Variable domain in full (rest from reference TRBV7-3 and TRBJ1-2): GAGVSQTPSNKVTEKGKYVELRCDPISGHTALYWYRQSLGQGPEFLIYFQGTGAADDSGLPNDRFFAVRPEGSVSTLKIQRTERGDSAVYLCASSLTGGGGYTFGSGTRLTVV.

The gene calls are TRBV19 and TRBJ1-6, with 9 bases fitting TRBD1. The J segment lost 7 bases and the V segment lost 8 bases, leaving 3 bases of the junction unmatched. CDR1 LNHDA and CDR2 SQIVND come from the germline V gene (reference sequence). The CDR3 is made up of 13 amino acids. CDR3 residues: CASWDRANSPLHF. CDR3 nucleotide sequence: TGTGCCAGTTGGGACAGGGCGAATTCACCCCTCCACTTT.

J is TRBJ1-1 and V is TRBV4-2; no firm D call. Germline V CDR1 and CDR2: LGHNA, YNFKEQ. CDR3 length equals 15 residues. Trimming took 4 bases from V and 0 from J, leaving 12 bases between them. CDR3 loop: CASSLTSDMNTEAFF. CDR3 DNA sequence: TGTGCCAGCAGCCTCACCTCCGACATGAACACTGAAGCTTTCTTT.

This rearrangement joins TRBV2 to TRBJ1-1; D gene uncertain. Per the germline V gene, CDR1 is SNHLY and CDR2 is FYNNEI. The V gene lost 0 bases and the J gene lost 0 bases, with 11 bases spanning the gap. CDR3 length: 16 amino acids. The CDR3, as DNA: TGTGCCAGCAGTGAAGCGTCGGGAGCTATGAACACTGAAGCTTTCTTT. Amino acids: CASSEASGAMNTEAFF.